The 17 T cell receptor beta chains listed next were all sequenced from one sample in a study of blood T cell repertoires in COVID-19. Clones were read by immunoSEQ multiplex PCR, and TCRdb kept only the in-frame ones, dropping some. The table lists around 430,000 clones, around nine tenths of them singletons, with approximately 9.3% in the top ten. Specimen: PBMCs or T cells enriched from blood (not recorded which). The origin of the receptors is a woman aged 50 to 60 who had recovered from COVID-19.

The chain uses TRBV5-1 and TRBJ2-3, with D possibly TRBD2 on 7 matching bases. The CDR3 totals 15 residues. Looked up from germline, CDR1 is SGHRS and CDR2 is YFSETQ. Trimming took off 5 bases at V and 0 bases at J, with 13 bases between the two ends. The CDR3 DNA reads TGCGCCAGCAGTGACGGGGGGCGCAGCACAGATACGCAGTATTTT. It yields the protein CASSDGGRSTDTQYF.

The V and J genes are TRBV3-1 (or the pseudogene TRBV3-2) and TRBJ1-2, with D perhaps TRBD1 (5 bases). Trimming shortened V by 1 base and J by 8 bases, and 11 bases separated the two germline ends. The CDR3 covers 13 residues. Germline lookup yields CDR1 LGHDT and CDR2 YNNKEL (reference sequence). The CDR3 here is CASSQGQGMGYTF. The CDR3 DNA reads as TGTGCCAGCAGCCAAGGGCAGGGTATGGGCTACACCTTC.

CDR3 amino acids: CASSLDLFGEYRELFF. Here the CDR3 DNA reads TGTGCCAGCAGCTTAGATCTATTCGGGGAGTATAGGGAGCTGTTTTTT. The chain has TRBV11-3 and TRBJ2-2; weak D call: TRBD2 (5 bases). Germline lookup yields CDR1 SGHNT and CDR2 YENEEA. The CDR3 has 16 amino acids. The V end lost 0 bases, the J end lost 9 bases, and 17 bases lay between the germline ends.

The chain is built from TRBV7-2 and TRBJ1-6; D is ambiguous. Germline CDR1 reads SGHTA; CDR2 reads FQGNSA. The CDR3 has 15 amino acids. Trimming removed 1 base at V and 3 bases at J, with 7 bases between. CDR3 sequence reads: CASSLGQIYNSPLHF. As DNA, the CDR3 is TGTGCCAGCAGCTTAGGTCAGATCTATAATTCACCCCTCCACTTT.

This chain links TRBV3-1 (or the pseudogene TRBV3-2) with TRBJ1-1, with D possibly TRBD1 on 5 matching bases. Germline assignment: CDR1 LGHDT and CDR2 YNNKEL (reference sequence). CDR3 length: 14 residues. Trimming removed 4 bases from V and 2 bases from J, with 11 bases in between. This chain's CDR3 is CASSPTDSNTEAFF. The CDR3 coding sequence is TGTGCCAGCAGCCCAACAGACAGTAACACTGAAGCTTTCTTT.

The rearrangement joins TRBV3-1 (or the pseudogene TRBV3-2) to TRBJ1-2, with unresolved D. The germline V and J ends were trimmed by 1 base and 4 bases, with 10 bases remaining between them. The CDR3 is 14 residues long. CDR1 LGHDT and CDR2 YNNKEL come from the germline V gene (reference sequence). The CDR3: CASSQGESTYGYTF. As DNA, the CDR3 is TGTGCCAGCAGCCAAGGCGAATCTACCTATGGCTACACCTTC.

This clone was seen a single time. The chain combines TRBV19 with TRBJ1-3, with 7 bases aligning to TRBD1. Germline lookup yields CDR1 LNHDA and CDR2 SQIVND (reference sequence). J lost 10 bases, V lost 2 bases, and 11 bases had no gene match. The CDR3 is made up of 15 amino acids. The CDR3 DNA reads TGTGCCAGTAGTATATCCGGACAGGCCTCGGGGACCATATATTTT. Encoded protein: CASSISGQASGTIYF.

This chain joins TRBV11-3 and TRBJ2-3; 7 nucleotides line up with TRBD2. Per the germline V gene, CDR1 is SGHNT and CDR2 is YENEEA. The V gene end was trimmed by 5 bases and the J gene end by 3 bases; junction bases not matched to a gene: 8. The CDR3 has 15 amino acids. The CDR3 DNA is TGTGCCAGCAGCGGATTGACGGGGGGTACAGATACGCAGTATTTT. Its protein is CASSGLTGGTDTQYF.

The chain uses TRBV18 and TRBJ1-2; 7 nucleotides agree with TRBD1. Germline lookup yields CDR1 KGHSH and CDR2 LQKENI. Germline trimming cut 2 bases from V and 2 bases from J; bases unmatched to any gene: 5. The CDR3 covers 15 residues. CDR3 DNA sequence: TGTGCCAGCTCACCAGGACAGGCGCCGAACTATGGCTACACCTTC. As protein: CASSPGQAPNYGYTF.

This clone was seen a single time. V is TRBV7-9 and J is TRBJ2-2, with D possibly matching TRBD1 (6 bases). Germline V gene lookup returns CDR1 SEHNR and CDR2 FQNEAQ (reference sequence). The CDR3 spans 18 residues. V was pared by 2 bases and J by 7 bases, with 23 bases between. Written as DNA, the CDR3 is TGTGCCAGCAGCTTAAATCGGGACACCTCTACCCGGGACGGGGAGCTGTTTTTT. Its translation: CASSLNRDTSTRDGELFF. The variable domain in full, completed from reference TRBV7-9 and TRBJ2-2, reads DTGVSQNPRHKITKRGQNVTFRCDPISEHNRLYWYRQTLGQGPEFLTYFQNEAQLEKSRLLSDRFSAERPKGSFSTLEIQRTEQGDSAMYLCASSLNRDTSTRDGELFFGEGSRLTVL.

This sequence joins TRBV5-1 and TRBJ1-5; D is unresolved. V was cut by 0 bases and J by 7 bases, with 14 bases left in between. Germline V gene lookup returns CDR1 SGHRS and CDR2 YFSETQ. The CDR3 has 15 amino acids. Here the CDR3 reads CASSLGPTPGQPQHF. The CDR3 region has the DNA TGCGCCAGCAGCTTGGGACCGACCCCGGGGCAGCCCCAGCATTTT.

V gene TRBV5-1 combines with J gene TRBJ2-5; tentative D call: TRBD1 (6 bases). This CDR3 has 13 residues. V gave up 9 bases and J gave up 8 bases, with 20 bases separating them. Per the germline V gene, CDR1 is SGHRS and CDR2 is YFSETQ. The DNA for the CDR3 is TGCGCCACCGCCCGGGACATAAGTTTTACCCAGTACTTC. The encoded protein is CATARDISFTQYF.

The gene calls are TRBV4-1 and TRBJ1-2; TRBD1 agrees at 8 bases. This CDR3 is 16 amino acids long. The V segment lost 3 bases and the J segment 4 bases; nucleotides outside the gene matches: 10. Germline assignment: CDR1 MGHRA and CDR2 YSYEKL. CDR3 protein: CASSQAGQGFSYGYTF. The CDR3 coding sequence is TGCGCCAGCAGCCAGGCCGGACAGGGATTTAGCTATGGCTACACCTTC.

The chain uses TRBV28 and TRBJ1-1; D is ambiguous. Trimming pared 7 bases from V and 6 bases from J, leaving 15 bases between. CDR1 and CDR2 from the germline V gene are MDHEN and SYDVKM. The CDR3 has 13 amino acids. CDR3 residues: CASIPSERPEAFF. The CDR3 nucleotides are TGTGCCAGCATTCCGAGTGAGAGGCCTGAAGCTTTCTTT.

This chain connects TRBV2 to TRBJ1-6; 7 nucleotides line up with TRBD1. The CDR3 totals 16 residues. Unmatched junction bases numbered 6, after V lost 7 bases and J lost 0 bases. The V gene's germline CDR1 is SNHLY and CDR2 FYNNEI. The CDR3 reads CASTLRDSSYNSPLHF. CDR3 in DNA: TGTGCCAGCACCTTAAGGGACAGCTCCTATAATTCACCCCTCCACTTT.

The rearrangement links TRBV14 to TRBJ1-1; tentatively, D is TRBD1 (6 bases). Germline-derived CDR1 and CDR2 are SGHDN and FVKESK. Trimming cost V 3 bases and J 0 bases, with 20 bases left between them. The CDR3 contains 18 residues. The CDR3 nucleotides read TGTGCCAGCAGCCACCGTACGCAGGGGCGAAGTATGAACACTGAAGCTTTCTTT. Its translation: CASSHRTQGRSMNTEAFF.

This chain uses TRBV21-1 with TRBJ2-2; TRBD1, the table's D call, was not compared with the DNA. TRBV21-1 is a pseudogene. The CDR3 length is 16 residues. CDR3 loop: CASSIEQGVWTGELFF. The CDR3, as DNA: TGTGCCAGCAGCATTGAGCAGGGGGTGTGGACCGGGGAGCTGTTTTTT.